This paragraph reports one T cell receptor beta chain. The data stem from a study of blood T cell repertoires in COVID-19. Study-wide context: Samples representing acute and convalescent COVID-19 were sourced from the United States, Italy and Spain. PBMCs, B-cell-depleted T cells, or T cells provided the cDNA or gDNA that made up the material.

In the study's own analysis: Amplification of reference gene primers provided the estimated nucleated cell counts. Clones were sequenced by immunoSEQ multiplex PCR, and TCRdb holds only the in-frame ones, with some missing. The V and J calls and clone size are taken from that table; D and trimming were inferred from the DNA. This sample has 470,000 or so clones; approximately 90% occur once, and the top ten carry 4.3%. This CDR3 spans 14 amino acids. Germline loops: CDR1 MGHRA, CDR2 YSYEKL. The V and J ends lost 3 bases and 2 bases respectively, with 11 bases between them. Sequenced material: peripheral blood. This sequence joins TRBV4-1 and TRBJ2-7, with a possible D match to TRBD2 (6 bases). The sequence came from a woman aged 25 to 45 with acute or convalescent COVID-19. The CDR3 bases are TGCGCCAGCAGCCAGGGAGGATCCCCCTACGAGCAGTACTTC. This encodes CASSQGGSPYEQYF.